This T cell receptor (beta chain) is drawn from a study of human T cells and chemical hapten exposure. Whole-study context: From small differences in pooled library volume came most of the variation in per-sample TCR yields.

The time point was: patch test 1, 2 weeks after DPC sensitization. Treatment noted: therapeutic diphenylcyclopropenone sensitization with weekly scalp DPC. Total RNA was extracted from unfractionated whole blood. Via MiXCR, TCRdb re-called the RACE reads, giving one row per CDR3 protein. This table holds over 50,000 distinct CDR3 sequences, approximately 11% found once. The CDR3 runs 15 residues. CDR1 and CDR2 from the germline V gene are LGHNA and YSLEER. In its sample, this clonotype was seen many times. One end of the junction varies from germline; a read error may be responsible. The chain uses TRBV4-3 and TRBJ2-7; 10 bases line up with TRBD1. The sample in question was whole blood, obtained in connection with sensitization to the hapten diphenylcyclopropenone (DPC). This receptor was taken from a woman aged 40 to 55 with alopecia areata. Some clones in this sample may be carry-over from other donors' samples. CDR3 amino acids: CASSQERTGGYEQYF. CDR3 nucleotide sequence: TGCGCCAGCAGCCAAGAAAGGACAGGGGGATACGAGCAATACTTC.